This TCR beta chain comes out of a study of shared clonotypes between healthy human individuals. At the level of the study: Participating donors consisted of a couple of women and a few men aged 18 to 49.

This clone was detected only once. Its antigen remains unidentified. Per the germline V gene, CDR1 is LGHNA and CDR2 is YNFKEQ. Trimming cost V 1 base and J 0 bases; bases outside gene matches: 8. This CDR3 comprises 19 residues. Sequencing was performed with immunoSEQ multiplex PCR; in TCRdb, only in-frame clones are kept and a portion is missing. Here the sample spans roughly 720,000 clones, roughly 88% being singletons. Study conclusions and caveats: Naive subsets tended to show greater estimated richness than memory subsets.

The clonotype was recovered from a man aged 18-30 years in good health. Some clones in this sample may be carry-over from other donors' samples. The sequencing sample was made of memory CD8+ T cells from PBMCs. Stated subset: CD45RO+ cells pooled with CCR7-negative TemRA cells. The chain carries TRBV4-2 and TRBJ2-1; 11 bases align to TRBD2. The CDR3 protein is CASSQGGGLAGGSYNEQFF. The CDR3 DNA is TGTGCCAGCAGCCAAGGGGGGGGTCTAGCGGGAGGCTCCTACAATGAGCAGTTCTTC.